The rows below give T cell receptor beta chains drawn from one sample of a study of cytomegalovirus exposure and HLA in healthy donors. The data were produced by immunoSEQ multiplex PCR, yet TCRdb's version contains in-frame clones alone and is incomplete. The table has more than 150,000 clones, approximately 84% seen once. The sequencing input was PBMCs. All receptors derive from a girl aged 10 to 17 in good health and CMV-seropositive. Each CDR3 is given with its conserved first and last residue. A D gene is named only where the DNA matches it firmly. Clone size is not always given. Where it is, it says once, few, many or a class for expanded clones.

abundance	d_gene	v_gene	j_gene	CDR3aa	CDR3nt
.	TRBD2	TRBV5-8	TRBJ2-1	CASSLVPPGLAGAHEQFF	TGTGCCAGCAGCTTGGTTCCCCCGGGACTAGCGGGAGCGCATGAGCAGTTCTTC
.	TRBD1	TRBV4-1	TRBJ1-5	CASSQATGVSNQPQHF	TGCGCCAGCAGCCAAGCGACAGGGGTTAGCAATCAGCCCCAGCATTTT
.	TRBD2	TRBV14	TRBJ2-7	CASSPGTSGEQYF	TGTGCCAGCAGCCCCGGGACTAGCGGCGAGCAGTACTTC
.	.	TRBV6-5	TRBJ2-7	CASSYSRRTYEQYF	TGTGCCAGCAGTTACTCGAGGAGGACCTACGAGCAGTACTTC
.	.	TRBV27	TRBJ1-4	CASSKLGQTNEKLFF	TGTGCCAGCAGCAAACTTGGACAGACTAATGAAAAACTGTTTTTT
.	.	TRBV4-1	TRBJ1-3	CASSQTYTGRNTIYF	TGCGCCAGCAGCCAAACCTACACAGGGCGGAACACCATATATTTT
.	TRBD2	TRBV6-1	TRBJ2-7	CASIRLAGPSYEQYF	TGTGCCAGCATCCGACTAGCGGGGCCCTCCTACGAGCAGTACTTC
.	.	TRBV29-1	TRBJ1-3	CSVDQGSGNTIYF	TGCAGCGTCGACCAGGGATCTGGAAACACCATATATTTT
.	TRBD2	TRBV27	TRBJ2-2	CASSWGGIGELFF	TGTGCCAGCAGTTGGGGAGGGATCGGGGAGCTGTTTTTT
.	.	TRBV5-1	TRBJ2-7	CASSLAGRSYEQYF	TGCGCCAGCAGCTTAGCAGGCAGGTCCTACGAGCAGTACTTC
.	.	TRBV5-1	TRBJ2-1	CASSPTNGVYNEQFF	TGCGCCAGCAGCCCGACGAACGGGGTGTACAATGAGCAGTTCTTC
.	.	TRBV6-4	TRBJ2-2	CASNDRLRGTGELFF	TGTGCCAGCAATGATCGCCTAAGGGGCACCGGGGAGCTGTTTTTT
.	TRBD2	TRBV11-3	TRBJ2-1	CASSPVGTSGFGEQFF	TGTGCCAGCAGCCCGGTCGGGACTAGCGGATTTGGGGAGCAGTTCTTC
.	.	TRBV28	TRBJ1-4	CASTPLTGTATNEKLFF	TGTGCCAGCACACCATTGACAGGAACTGCAACTAATGAAAAACTGTTTTTT
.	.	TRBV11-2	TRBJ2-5	CASNTGYQETQYF	TGTGCCAGCAACACAGGGTACCAAGAGACCCAGTACTTC
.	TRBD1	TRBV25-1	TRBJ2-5	CASSVRRPGTGSVETQYF	TGTGCCAGCAGTGTGCGCCGGCCCGGGACAGGCAGTGTGGAGACCCAGTACTTC
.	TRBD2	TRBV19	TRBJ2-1	CASSKGLAGPSYNEQFF	TGTGCCAGTAGTAAGGGACTAGCGGGACCATCCTACAATGAGCAGTTCTTC
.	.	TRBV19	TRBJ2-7	CASSIGTGTYEQYF	TGTGCCAGTAGTATCGGGACTGGGACCTACGAGCAGTACTTC
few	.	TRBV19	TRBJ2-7	CASSISSRDTSYEQYF	TGTGCCAGTAGTATAAGCAGCCGGGACACTTCCTACGAGCAGTACTTC
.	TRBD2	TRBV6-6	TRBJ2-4	CASSHSLAGSQNIQYF	TGTGCCAGCAGTCACTCGCTAGCGGGATCCCAAAACATTCAGTACTTC
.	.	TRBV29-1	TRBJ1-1	CSVSGRLAHMNTEAFF	TGCAGCGTTTCAGGACGGCTAGCGCATATGAACACTGAAGCTTTCTTT
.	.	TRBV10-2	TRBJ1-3	CASSESTGVRGNTIYF	TGCGCCAGCAGTGAGTCGACGGGGGTCCGTGGAAACACCATATATTTT
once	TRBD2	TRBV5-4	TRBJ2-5	CASSLAGGETQYF	TGTGCCAGCAGCTTGGCCGGGGGGGAGACCCAGTACTTC
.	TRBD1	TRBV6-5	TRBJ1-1	CASSYFGATGRTEAFF	TGTGCCAGCAGTTATTTCGGGGCGACAGGGAGGACTGAAGCTTTCTTT
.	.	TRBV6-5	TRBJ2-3	CASRGAITDTQYF	TGTGCCAGCCGGGGGGCCATAACAGATACGCAGTATTTT
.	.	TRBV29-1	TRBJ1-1	CSSRLEDTEAFF	TGCAGTTCCCGCCTTGAGGACACTGAAGCTTTCTTT
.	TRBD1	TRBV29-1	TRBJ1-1	CSVEGLGYRGAFF	TGCAGCGTTGAAGGCCTCGGTTACAGGGGCGCTTTCTTT
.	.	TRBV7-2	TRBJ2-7	CASRGGGTTYEQYF	TGTGCCAGCAGGGGGGGAGGCACCACCTACGAGCAGTACTTC
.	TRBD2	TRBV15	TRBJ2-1	CATSRGLAGGVGNEQFF	TGTGCCACCAGCAGAGGACTAGCGGGAGGTGTAGGCAATGAGCAGTTCTTC
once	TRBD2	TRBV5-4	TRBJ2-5	CASSPSLAGKETQYF	TGTGCCAGCAGCCCCAGCCTAGCGGGGAAGGAGACCCAGTACTTC
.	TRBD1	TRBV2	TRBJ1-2	CASRTGPSYGYTF	TGTGCCAGCAGGACAGGGCCCAGCTATGGCTACACCTTC
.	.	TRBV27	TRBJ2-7	CASSPSSYEQYF	TGTGCCAGCAGTCCGAGCTCCTACGAGCAGTACTTC
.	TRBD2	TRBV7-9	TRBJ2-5	CASRLLTSVDETQYF	TGTGCCAGCAGACTCCTGACTAGCGTTGATGAGACCCAGTACTTC
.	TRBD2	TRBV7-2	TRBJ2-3	CASSLAGLNSGVGTDTQYF	TGTGCCAGCAGCTTAGCCGGCCTGAATAGCGGGGTGGGCACAGATACGCAGTATTTT
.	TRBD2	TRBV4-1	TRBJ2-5	CASSQGGGSGSDQTQYF	TGCGCCAGCAGCCAAGGGGGCGGTAGCGGGAGTGATCAGACCCAGTACTTC
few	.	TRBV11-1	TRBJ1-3	CASSLLGASGNTIYF	TGTGCCAGCAGCCTACTGGGAGCGTCTGGAAACACCATATATTTT
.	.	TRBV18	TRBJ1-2	CASSPRGDGYTF	TGTGCCAGCTCACCACGGGGAGATGGCTACACCTTC
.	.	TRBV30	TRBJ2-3	CAWSSIGTDTQYF	TGTGCCTGGAGCTCAATCGGGACAGATACGCAGTATTTT